This TCR beta chain was identified in a study of blood T cell repertoires in COVID-19. Study summary: From the United States, Italy and Spain came samples of acute and convalescent COVID-19.

TCRdb's copy holds only in-frame clones and misses some; the assay was immunoSEQ multiplex PCR. Of about 80,000 clones detected, 87% appear once; the ten largest clones hold 6.5% to 8.5%. Trimming took 4 bases from V and 5 from J; bases not matched to a gene: 9. CDR3 length: 15 amino acids. Germline CDR1 is MDHEN and CDR2 is SYDVKM. The TCR originated in a man aged 25-45 years with acute or convalescent COVID-19. Sequenced input: peripheral blood. This chain joins TRBV28 and TRBJ1-2; TRBD1 matches at 8 bases. The CDR3, as DNA: TGTGCCAGCAGTTCAAGGACAGGGCAGAGATATGGCTACACCTTC. Translating it yields CASSSRTGQRYGYTF.